This T cell receptor (beta chain) emerged from a study of T cell responses to AZD1222 COVID-19 vaccine. Study-wide points: Researchers report vaccine-associated CD4 TCRs spanning spike, with dominance at 160-218 and 743-854.

Only in-frame clones appear in the TCRdb table, and some are missing; sequencing was by immunoSEQ multiplex PCR. The repertoire holds around 160,000 clones, with approximately 88% as singletons. As concerns this clone: Its cognate antigen is unknown.

The input for sequencing was peripheral blood, taken on day 0 of AZD1222 vaccination. The receptor was derived from an adult in good health.

As DNA, the CDR3 is TGCGCCAGCAGCCAAGAAGCAGATACGCAGTATTTT. This encodes CASSQEADTQYF. This chain uses TRBV4-1 with TRBJ2-3, with D uncertain. The germline CDR1 and CDR2 sequences are MGHRA and YSYEKL. The length of the CDR3 is 12 residues. Trimming removed 0 bases at V and 4 bases at J, with 2 bases between.